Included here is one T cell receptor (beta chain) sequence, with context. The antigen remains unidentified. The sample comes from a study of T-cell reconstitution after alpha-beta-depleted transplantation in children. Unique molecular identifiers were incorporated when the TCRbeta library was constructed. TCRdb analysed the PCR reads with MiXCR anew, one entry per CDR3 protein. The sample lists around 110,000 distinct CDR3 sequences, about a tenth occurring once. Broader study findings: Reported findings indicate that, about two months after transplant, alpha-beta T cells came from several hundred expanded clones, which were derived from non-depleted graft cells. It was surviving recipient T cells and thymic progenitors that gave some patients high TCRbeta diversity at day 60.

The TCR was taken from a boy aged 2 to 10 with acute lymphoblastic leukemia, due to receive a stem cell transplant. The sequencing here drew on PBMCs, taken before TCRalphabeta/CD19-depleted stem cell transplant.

The CDR3: CSVEGRGGREQYF. For the CDR3, the DNA is TGCAGCGTTGAAGGCCGCGGGGGCAGGGAGCAGTACTTC. The gene calls are TRBV29-1 and TRBJ2-7; TRBD2 is a possible D gene (7 bases). Germline CDR1 is SQVTM and CDR2 is ANQGSEA. The CDR3 loop spans 13 amino acids. V was clipped by 1 base and J by 7 bases, with 14 bases between them.